Detailed here is one T cell receptor (beta chain). Its antigen is still unknown. The sample is drawn from a study of identical twins. Findings and limits, study-wide: Zero-insertion analyses could be partly confounded by invariant MAIT and iNKT cells. Within cord blood, abundant beta clonotypes carried fewer insertions, but memory repertoires showed no such trend.

Each CDR3 protein gets one entry after TCRdb re-called the 5' RACE reads with MiXCR. The sample lists approximately 700,000 distinct CDR3 sequences; around a sixth were seen once. The V end was cut by 6 bases, the J end by 3 bases, with 18 bases between. Germline V gene data show CDR1 as SEHNR and CDR2 as FQNEAQ (reference sequence). The CDR3 is 15 residues long. This same sample was also taken into another study, of T cells expressing NK-cell markers. From that report: In several experiments, sorting was confined to alpha-beta TCR T cells through use of an anti-gamma-delta TCR antibody.

Sequencing used PBMCs. The V call is TRBV7-9, the J call TRBJ2-7; D is possibly TRBD1 or TRBD2 (5 bases each). The sequence was obtained from a woman aged 18-29 years in good health. CDR3 nucleotides: TGTGCCAGCAGGTCCTCGGGGCTAGTTGTCTACGAGCAGTACTTC. Translating gives CASRSSGLVVYEQYF.